The 15 T cell receptor beta chains in this list originate from one sample, sequenced in a study of blood T cell repertoires in COVID-19. The table came from immunoSEQ multiplex PCR; TCRdb's copy has only in-frame clones and leaves some out. The sample includes 290,000 or so clones, nearly 90% seen only once; the top ten take 3.5% to 4.5%. Sequences were obtained from PBMCs or T cells enriched from blood (not recorded which). The receptor set was obtained from a woman under 30 with acute COVID-19.

This chain joins TRBV28 and TRBJ1-2, with D possibly matching TRBD1 (5 bases). With 1 base removed from V and 2 bases from J, the gap between germline ends came to 11 bases. The CDR3 is made up of 15 amino acids. The germline V gene has CDR1 MDHEN and CDR2 SYDVKM. The CDR3 loop is CASSLSGGVNYGYTF. As DNA, the CDR3 is TGTGCCAGCAGTTTATCGGGGGGAGTAAACTATGGCTACACCTTC.

The chain uses TRBV20-1 and TRBJ1-1; maybe TRBD1 (6 bases). Trimming took 6 bases from V and 7 from J, leaving 9 bases between them. CDR3 size: 10 residues. Germline CDR1 DFQATT, CDR2 SNEGSKA (reference sequence). This CDR3 reads CSAPDSEAFF. The DNA of the CDR3 is TGCAGTGCCCCGGACAGTGAAGCTTTCTTT.

The chain links TRBV27 to TRBJ1-5; the D gene is possibly TRBD1 (5 bases). In germline, CDR1 is MNHEY, CDR2 SMNVEV (reference sequence). V was clipped by 6 bases and J by 1 base, with 10 bases between them. The CDR3 covers 14 residues. The chain's CDR3 is CASSMGGSNQPQHF. The CDR3 region has the DNA TGTGCCAGCAGCATGGGGGGGAGCAATCAGCCCCAGCATTTT.

The chain carries TRBV7-9 and TRBJ2-7; unclear D gene. CDR3 length: 14 amino acids. Germline assignment: CDR1 SEHNR and CDR2 FQNEAQ (reference sequence). Trimming removed 2 bases at V and 2 bases at J, with 10 bases between. CDR3 sequence reads: CASSLSAATYEQYF. The CDR3 coding sequence is TGTGCCAGCAGCTTAAGCGCAGCCACCTACGAGCAGTACTTC.

This clone was counted once. This chain links TRBV7-9 with TRBJ1-6, with a possible D match to TRBD1 (6 bases). The CDR3 totals 15 residues. Trimming cost V 5 bases and J 5 bases, with 13 bases left between them. Germline CDR1 reads SEHNR; CDR2 reads FQNEAQ (reference sequence). The CDR3 here is CASSPFPGDNSPLHF. CDR3 sequence (DNA): TGTGCCAGCAGCCCTTTCCCAGGGGATAATTCACCCCTCCACTTT.

The chain has TRBV7-9 and TRBJ1-2; 8 bases agree with TRBD1. J lost 4 bases, V lost 5 bases, and 12 bases had no gene match. CDR1 and CDR2 (germline): SEHNR, FQNEAQ (reference sequence). The CDR3 runs to 16 residues. The CDR3 DNA reads as TGTGCCAGCAGCCCACCGGGACAGGCTCTTCCCTATGGCTACACCTTC. Protein product: CASSPPGQALPYGYTF.

The chain employs TRBV24-1 and TRBJ2-1, with 7 bases lining up with TRBD2. Germline values: CDR1 KGHDR, CDR2 SFDVKD. There are 17 residues in the CDR3. V lost 5 bases to trimming and J lost 5 bases; unmatched junction nucleotides: 14. The CDR3 here is CATSGMAGVEADNEQFF. CDR3 nucleotide sequence: TGTGCCACCAGTGGGATGGCGGGAGTCGAGGCGGACAATGAGCAGTTCTTC.

This clone was counted a single time. The chain couples TRBV11-2 to TRBJ2-7, with 9 bases identical to TRBD2. Germline V gives CDR1 SGHAT, CDR2 FQNNGV. Losses at the gene ends were 3 bases for V and 5 bases for J; bases not matched to a gene: 2. CDR3 length: 13 residues. DNA of the CDR3: TGTGCCAGCAGCTTTAGCGGGAGCCACGAGCAGTACTTC. Protein: CASSFSGSHEQYF.

This clone was found once. The chain recombines TRBV5-1 with TRBJ2-1; possible D gene TRBD2, 6 bases. V lost 0 bases and J 7 bases, leaving 14 bases between the germline ends. Germline V gene sequence: CDR1 SGHRS, CDR2 YFSETQ. CDR3 size: 15 residues. The CDR3 here is CASSLVVGLANEQFF. CDR3 sequence (DNA): TGCGCCAGCAGCTTGGTGGTCGGTCTAGCGAATGAGCAGTTCTTC.

Concerning this clone itself: The junction departs from germline at one end; a sequencing error may be responsible. The rearrangement joins TRBV7-7 to TRBJ1-4, with D possibly TRBD1 on 5 matching bases. Germline V gene sequence: CDR1 SSHAT, CDR2 FNYEAQ (reference sequence). The CDR3 runs to 13 residues. The CDR3 bases are TGTGCTAGCAGCTTAGATCTCTCGGGGGAACTGTTTTTT. Translating it yields CASSLDLSGELFF.

This chain connects TRBV5-1 to TRBJ1-1; no reliable D call. Germline V gene data show CDR1 as SGHRS and CDR2 as YFSETQ. The CDR3 is 11 residues long. Trimming pared 3 bases from V and 11 bases from J, leaving 11 bases between. The CDR3 DNA reads as TGCGCCAGCAGCTCAGGAGCGGGGGCTTTCTTT. This codes for CASSSGAGAFF.

This chain connects TRBV27 to TRBJ1-6, with a possible D match to TRBD1 (6 bases). V was clipped by 4 bases and J by 12 bases, with 22 bases between them. The CDR3 consists of 16 residues. CDR1 and CDR2 (germline): MNHEY, SMNVEV (reference sequence). CDR3 amino acids: CASSSLGDMAIGPLHF. The DNA of the CDR3 is TGTGCCAGCAGTTCCTTAGGGGACATGGCGATTGGACCCCTCCACTTT.

The chain employs TRBV28 and TRBJ1-5; weak D call: TRBD1 (6 bases). The V end was cut by 5 bases, the J end by 4 bases, with 12 bases between. The CDR3 length is 14 residues. Per germline, CDR1 MDHEN and CDR2 SYDVKM. CDR3 residues: CASSAVQGNQPQHF. In nucleotides, the CDR3 is TGTGCCAGCAGTGCCGTCCAGGGGAATCAGCCCCAGCATTTT.

CDR3 nucleotides: TGTGCCAGCAGCCTCAGGACTGGTCTGGTGCCCGGGGAGCTGTTTTTT. Amino acid sequence: CASSLRTGLVPGELFF. The chain employs TRBV3-1 (or the pseudogene TRBV3-2) and TRBJ2-2; a weak D match, TRBD2 (5 bases). Per germline, CDR1 LGHDT and CDR2 YNNKEL (reference sequence). The CDR3 is 16 amino acids. Trimming cost V 4 bases and J 6 bases, with 18 bases left between them.

The chain couples TRBV19 to TRBJ1-5; 12 positions agree with TRBD1. This CDR3 is built from 15 residues. Germline V CDR1 and CDR2: LNHDA, SQIVND (reference sequence). The junction had 9 bases not matched to a gene; V was cut back by 9 bases and J by 6 bases. CDR3 loop: CASRDRGRSGQPQHF. CDR3 sequence (DNA): TGTGCCAGCCGGGACAGGGGGCGTTCGGGTCAGCCCCAGCATTTT.